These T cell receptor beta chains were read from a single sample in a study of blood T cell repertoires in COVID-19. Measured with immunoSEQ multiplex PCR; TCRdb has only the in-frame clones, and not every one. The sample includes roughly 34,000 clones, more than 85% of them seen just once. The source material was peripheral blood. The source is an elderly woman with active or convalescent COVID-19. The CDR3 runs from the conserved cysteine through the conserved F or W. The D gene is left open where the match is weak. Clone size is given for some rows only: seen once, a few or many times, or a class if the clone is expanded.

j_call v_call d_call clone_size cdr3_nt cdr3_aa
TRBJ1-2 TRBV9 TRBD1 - TGTGCCAGCAGCGAGGGACAGAACTATGGCTACACCTTC CASSEGQNYGYTF
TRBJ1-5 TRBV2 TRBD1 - TGTGCCAGCAGGGCCGACAGGGGCAATCAGCCCCAGCATTTT CASRADRGNQPQHF
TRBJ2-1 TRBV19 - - TGTGCCAGTAGTAAGGGGGACTACAATGAGCAGTTCTTC CASSKGDYNEQFF
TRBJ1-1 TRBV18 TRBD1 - TGTGCCAGCTCCTCGAAGACGGACAGGGGTATCATAGCTTTCTTT CASSSKTDRGIIAFF
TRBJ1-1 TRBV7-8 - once TGTGCCAGCAGCCGCGGGGGTGGCACTGAAGCTTTCTTT CASSRGGGTEAFF
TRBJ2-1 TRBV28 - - TGTGCCAGCACCCCGGACAGACGCTACAATGAGCAGTTCTTC CASTPDRRYNEQFF
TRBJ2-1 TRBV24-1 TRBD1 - TGTGCCACCGCTGATCGTAGGGACAGACCCAATGAGCAGTTCTTC CATADRRDRPNEQFF
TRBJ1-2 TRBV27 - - TGTGCCAGCAGTCCCCGACAGGCTAACTATGGCTACACCTTC CASSPRQANYGYTF
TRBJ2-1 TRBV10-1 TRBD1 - TGCGCCAGCAGTGAAAGTGGGACAGGGGAAAATGAGCAGTTCTTC CASSESGTGENEQFF
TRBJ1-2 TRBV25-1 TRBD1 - TGTGCCAGCAGTCATACGGGACAGGGAACCGGCTACACCTTC CASSHTGQGTGYTF
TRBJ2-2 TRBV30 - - TGTGCCTGGAATTTGCGGGGATTGGACACCGGGGAGCTGTTTTTT CAWNLRGLDTGELFF
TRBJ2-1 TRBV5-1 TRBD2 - TGCGCCAGCAGCCCCGGGACTAGTTATTATGAGCAGTTCTTC CASSPGTSYYEQFF
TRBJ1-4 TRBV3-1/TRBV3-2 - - TGTGCCAGCAGCCGGGCGGGGGGTGTAAGAGAAAAACTGTTTTTT CASSRAGGVREKLFF
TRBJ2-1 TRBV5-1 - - TGCGCCAGCAGCTTGGCGGGTAGCTCCTACAATGAGCAGTTCTTC CASSLAGSSYNEQFF
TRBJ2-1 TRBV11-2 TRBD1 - TGTGCCAGCAGCTCCCAGGGGGATAGCTCCTACAATGAGCAGTTCTTC CASSSQGDSSYNEQFF
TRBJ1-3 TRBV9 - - TGTGCCAGCAGCGGACTCCCGGGAAACACCATATATTTT CASSGLPGNTIYF
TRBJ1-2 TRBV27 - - TGTGCCAGCAGTCGTCTTATGGGGGGAGGTTATGGCTACACCTTC CASSRLMGGGYGYTF
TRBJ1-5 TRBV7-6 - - TGTGCCAGCAGACTAAAAACGCACAGGGAGCGTAGTGAGCCCCAGCATTTT CASRLKTHRERSEPQHF
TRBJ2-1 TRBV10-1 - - TGCGCCAGCAGTGTGGGGGGCTCCTACAATGAGCAGTTCTTC CASSVGGSYNEQFF
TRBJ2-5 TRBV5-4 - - TGTGCCAGCAGAAAACAGGGGGGAGCGGCTTGGGAGGGGGAGACCCAGTACTTC CASRKQGGAAWEGETQYF
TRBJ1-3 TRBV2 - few TGTGCCAGCGGGAGCTCTGGAAACACCATATATTTT CASGSSGNTIYF
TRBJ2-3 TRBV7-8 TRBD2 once TGTGCCAGCGGGAACGGGGGGGCATGGGATACGCAGTATTTT CASGNGGAWDTQYF
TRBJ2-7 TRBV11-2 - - TGTGCCAGCAGCTTAAATACCGACTATTACGAGCAGTACTTC CASSLNTDYYEQYF
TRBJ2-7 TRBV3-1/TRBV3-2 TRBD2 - TGTGCCAGCAGCCAAGGGGAGGGCTCCTACGAGCAGTACTTC CASSQGEGSYEQYF
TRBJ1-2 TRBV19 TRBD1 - TGTGCCAGTACGACAGGGGCCGGCTATGGCTACACCTTC CASTTGAGYGYTF
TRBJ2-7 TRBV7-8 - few TGTGCCAGCATGACCCCAACAGGGAACTACGAGCAGTACTTC CASMTPTGNYEQYF
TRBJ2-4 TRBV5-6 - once TGTGCCAGCACCCTTGGAGGGCGCGGGGCCAAAAACATTCAGTACTTC CASTLGGRGAKNIQYF
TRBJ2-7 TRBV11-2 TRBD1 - TGTGCCAGCAGCTTAGACACACCCGGACAGGGCCCGTTTCGCCAGCAGTACTTC CASSLDTPGQGPFRQQYF
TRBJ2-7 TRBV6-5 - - TGTGCCAGCAGTTACGGCCTGCGGTCGACTAATATCTACTTC CASSYGLRSTNIYF
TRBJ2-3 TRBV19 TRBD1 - TGTGCCAGTAGCGGACAGGGCTCAGATACGCAGTATTTT CASSGQGSDTQYF
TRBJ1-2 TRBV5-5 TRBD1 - TGTGCCAGCAGCGGGCAACGACAGGGGCAGGGCTATGGCTACACCTTC CASSGQRQGQGYGYTF
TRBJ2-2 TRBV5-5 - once TGTGCCAGCAGCTTGTATACACGTTCTTTCACCGGGGAGCTGTTTTTT CASSLYTRSFTGELFF
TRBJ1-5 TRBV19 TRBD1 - TGTGCCAGTAGTCCCGAAGGACAGGGGTCCCATACCAGCAGCAATCAGCCCCAGCATTTT CASSPEGQGSHTSSNQPQHF
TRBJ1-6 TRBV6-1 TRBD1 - TGTGCCAGCAGTGAAACGACAGGGTTAGCCCTCCACTTT CASSETTGLALHF
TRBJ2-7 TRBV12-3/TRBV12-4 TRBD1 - TGTGCCAGCAGTCCCTACAGGGGCTACGAGCAGTACTTC CASSPYRGYEQYF
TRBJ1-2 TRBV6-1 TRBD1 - TGTGCCAGCAGTGAAACGGGACAGGGACAGCTAGATGGCTACACCTTC CASSETGQGQLDGYTF
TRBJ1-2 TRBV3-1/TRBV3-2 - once TGTGCCAGCAGCCAGGGGGGGAAGATGAGGGGCTCCTATGGCTACACCTTC CASSQGGKMRGSYGYTF
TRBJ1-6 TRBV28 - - TGTGCCACCCAAGAAGGGAGGCGGAATTCACCCCTCCACTTT CATQEGRRNSPLHF
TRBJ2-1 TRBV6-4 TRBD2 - TGTGCCAGCAAGGGCGGCCTAGCGGGGAATGAGCAGTTCTTC CASKGGLAGNEQFF
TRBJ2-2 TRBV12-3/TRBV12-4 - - TGTGCCAGCCGTGAAGGGGTTTCCGGGGAGCTGTTTTTT CASREGVSGELFF
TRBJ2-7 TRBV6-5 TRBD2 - TGTGCCAGCAACCGAGCGGGGGGGCCTTACGAGCAGTACTTC CASNRAGGPYEQYF
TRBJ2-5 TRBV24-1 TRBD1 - TGTGCCACCAGTGATTTCGGGACAGGGTTGGAGACCCAGTACTTC CATSDFGTGLETQYF
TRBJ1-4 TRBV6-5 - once TGTGCCACCCGCACATACCTTGCAACTAATGAAAAACTGTTTTTT CATRTYLATNEKLFF
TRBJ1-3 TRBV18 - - TGTGCCAGCTCACTCGACAGGGGAAACACCATATATTTT CASSLDRGNTIYF
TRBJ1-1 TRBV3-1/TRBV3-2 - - TGTGCCAGCAGTTCAGCGTCACCTAACACTGAAGCTTTCTTT CASSSASPNTEAFF
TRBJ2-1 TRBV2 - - TGTGCCAGCAGTGAAGTAAGGAGGTCCTACAATGAGCAGTTCTTC CASSEVRRSYNEQFF
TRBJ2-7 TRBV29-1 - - TGCAGCGTTGAATTCAGCTCCTACGAGCAGTACTTC CSVEFSSYEQYF
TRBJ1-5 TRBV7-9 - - TGTGCCAGCAGCTCCGGGTATGGAGACGGCAACCAGCCCCAGCATTTT CASSSGYGDGNQPQHF
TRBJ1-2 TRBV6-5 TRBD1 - TGTGCCAGCAGAAGGACAGGGGAGGGAGGCTACACCTTC CASRRTGEGGYTF
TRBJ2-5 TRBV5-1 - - TGCGCCAGCAGCTCTACAGGGTCAGGAGAGACCCAGTACTTC CASSSTGSGETQYF
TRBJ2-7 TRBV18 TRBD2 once TGTGCCAGCTCACCACCCGGGACTAGCTACTACGAGCAGTACTTC CASSPPGTSYYEQYF
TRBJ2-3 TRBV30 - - TGTGCCTGGAGTGTATTAGGGGGGGCTGGTTCGGATACGCAGTATTTT CAWSVLGGAGSDTQYF
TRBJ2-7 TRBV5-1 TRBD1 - TGCGCCAGCAGTCGGGGACAGGGGACCTACGAGCAGTACTTC CASSRGQGTYEQYF
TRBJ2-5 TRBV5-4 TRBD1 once TGTGCCAGCAGACCCGGGACAGGGAAAGAGACCCAGTACTTC CASRPGTGKETQYF
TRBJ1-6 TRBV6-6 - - TGTGCCAGCAGTGACAGAAGCTCCTATAATTCACCCCTCCACTTT CASSDRSSYNSPLHF